A single sample gave rise to the 14 T cell receptor beta chains below, sequenced in a study of shared clonotypes between healthy human individuals. Assay used: immunoSEQ multiplex PCR; TCRdb lists only in-frame clones, some missing. The sample lists some 1,100,000 clones, about four fifths seen once, with approximately 0.56% in the top ten. The sample taken for sequencing was memory CD4+ T cells from PBMCs. Subset specified: CD45RA-negative fraction. The source is a man aged 18 to 30 in good health. Some clones in this sample may be carry-over from other donors' samples.

This clone was detected many times. V gene TRBV6-5 combines with J gene TRBJ2-1; 10 bases are a match to TRBD1. The CDR3 spans 15 residues. With 2 bases clipped from V and 5 bases from J, the junction kept 3 bases outside the gene matches. The germline V gene encodes CDR1 MNHEY and CDR2 SVGAGI. The CDR3 DNA sequence: TGTGCCAGCAGTTACACGGGACAGGGGAACAATGAGCAGTTCTTC. Translating gives CASSYTGQGNNEQFF.

The chain joins TRBV4-1 to TRBJ1-3; D is unclear. Near its end, the DNA agrees better with TRBJ2-2, so the J call may be wrong. This CDR3 contains 18 residues. The germline gives CDR1 MGHRA, CDR2 YSYEKL. The CDR3 coding sequence is TGCGCCAGCAGCCTACCCCGGGTAGGCAAACCTAACACCGGGGAGCTGTTTTTT. Its translation: CASSLPRVGKPNTGELFF.

The rearrangement links TRBV28 to TRBJ1-1; D remains ambiguous. Germline V gene data show CDR1 as MDHEN and CDR2 as SYDVKM. The CDR3 extends over 15 amino acids. The V end lost 5 bases, the J end lost 0 bases, and 13 bases lay between the germline ends. CDR3 region: CASSTRGGVNTEAFF. The CDR3 DNA reads TGTGCCAGCAGTACAAGAGGAGGAGTGAACACTGAAGCTTTCTTT.

The chain uses TRBV30 and TRBJ1-3; tentative D call: TRBD1 (5 bases). The CDR3 loop spans 15 amino acids. Looked up from germline, CDR1 is GTSNPN and CDR2 is SVGIG (reference sequence). Deletions cut 5 bases from V and 3 bases from J, with 17 bases between. CDR3 in DNA: TGTGCCTGGGGGGGAACGGGACTGGGTGGAAACACCATATATTTT. Its protein product is CAWGGTGLGGNTIYF.

The genes are TRBV28 and TRBJ2-5; 11 bases map to TRBD2. Looked up from germline, CDR1 is MDHEN and CDR2 is SYDVKM. The CDR3 is 16 amino acids. V trimming: 4 bases; J trimming: 1 base; junction bases outside the gene matches: 5. The CDR3 coding sequence is TGTGCCAGCAGTTCCAGACTAGCGGGGATCCAAGAGACCCAGTACTTC. This codes for CASSSRLAGIQETQYF.

The rearrangement joins TRBV25-1 to TRBJ2-3, with a tentative D call TRBD1 (5 bases). The germline V gene has CDR1 MGHDK and CDR2 SYGVNS. The V end lost 2 bases, the J end lost 0 bases, and 6 bases lay between the germline ends. This CDR3 contains 14 residues. For the CDR3, the DNA is TGTGCCAGCAGTGAAGCAGGGAGCACAGATACGCAGTATTTT. It yields the protein CASSEAGSTDTQYF.

The J gene is TRBJ1-5, the V gene TRBV28; maybe TRBD1 (6 bases). Trimming stripped 6 bases from V and 2 bases from J, with 23 bases between. The CDR3 contains 18 residues. CDR1 and CDR2 (germline): MDHEN, SYDVKM. CDR3 in amino acids: CASSPLAYREVGNQPQHF. The CDR3 coding sequence is TGTGCCAGCAGCCCCTTAGCTTACAGGGAGGTTGGCAATCAGCCCCAGCATTTT.

The rearrangement uses TRBV5-6 and TRBJ2-7, with D maybe TRBD1 (6 bases). CDR3 size: 16 residues. With 0 bases removed from V and 3 bases from J, the gap between germline ends came to 16 bases. Looked up from germline, CDR1 is SGHDT and CDR2 is YYEEEE. CDR3 residues: CASSLGIGDRRYEQYF. The CDR3, as DNA: TGTGCCAGCAGCTTGGGTATCGGTGACAGGCGCTACGAGCAGTACTTC.

The chain combines TRBV5-1 with TRBJ2-1, with TRBD2 matching over 8 bases. Germline CDR1 reads SGHRS; CDR2 reads YFSETQ. The CDR3 loop spans 14 amino acids. Losses at the gene ends were 6 bases for V and 3 bases for J; bases not matched to a gene: 5. CDR3 amino acids: CASTKGLVYNEQFF. For the CDR3, the DNA is TGCGCCAGCACCAAGGGACTAGTCTACAATGAGCAGTTCTTC.

This clone has only one observation. The V and J genes are TRBV19 and TRBJ1-5; maybe TRBD1 (5 bases). Trimming stripped 3 bases from V and 4 bases from J, with 13 bases between. Looked up from germline, CDR1 is LNHDA and CDR2 is SQIVND (reference sequence). The CDR3 covers 15 residues. This chain's CDR3 is CASSIRQGTNQPQHF. CDR3 sequence (DNA): TGTGCCAGTAGTATTCGGCAGGGAACGAATCAGCCCCAGCATTTT. Together with reference TRBV19 and TRBJ1-5, the CDR3 gives the full variable domain: DGGITQSPKYLFRKEGQNVTLSCEQNLNHDAMYWYRQDPGQGLRLIYYSQIVNDFQKGDIAEGYSVSREKKESFPLTVTSAQKNPTAFYLCASSIRQGTNQPQHFGDGTRLSIL.

This clone has only one observation. This chain uses TRBV2 with TRBJ2-7; no clear D gene. The CDR3 covers 15 residues. Trimming cost V 3 bases and J 7 bases, with 19 bases left between them. Germline V lookup: CDR1 SNHLY, CDR2 FYNNEI. CDR3: CASSDRARAAGEQYF. The CDR3 nucleotides read TGTGCCAGCAGTGATAGGGCAAGGGCCGCCGGGGAGCAGTACTTC.

This chain links TRBV13 with TRBJ2-3; 11 bases line up with TRBD2. Germline assignment: CDR1 PRHDT and CDR2 FYEKMQ (reference sequence). CDR3 length: 16 residues. V shed 5 bases, J shed 2 bases, and the junction held 6 bases outside the gene matches. The CDR3 DNA sequence: TGTGCCAGCAGCCGACTAGCGGGGCGAAACACAGATACGCAGTATTTT. This sequence encodes CASSRLAGRNTDTQYF.

This chain's CDR3 is CASSVRTGRSYEQYF. The CDR3 bases are TGTGCCAGCAGCGTTAGGACAGGGCGATCCTACGAGCAGTACTTC. The chain is built from TRBV6-1 and TRBJ2-7; 8 bases map to TRBD1. This CDR3 is 15 amino acids long. V shed 6 bases, J shed 1 base, and the junction held 8 bases outside the gene matches. Germline-derived CDR1 and CDR2 are MNHNS and SASEGT.

The chain employs TRBV28 and TRBJ1-1; no firm D call. The CDR3 has 12 amino acids. The V end was cut by 7 bases, the J end by 11 bases, with 17 bases between. Germline V gene sequence: CDR1 MDHEN, CDR2 SYDVKM. Here the CDR3 reads CASTLSPAEAFF. The CDR3 DNA follows: TGTGCCAGCACCCTGAGCCCGGCCGAGGCTTTCTTT.